This T cell receptor (beta chain) is from a study of T-cell reconstitution after alpha-beta-depleted transplantation in children. J lost 8 bases, V lost 5 bases, and 4 bases had no gene match. This CDR3 is built from 15 residues. The TCRbeta library incorporated unique molecular identifiers. Each CDR3 protein gets one entry after TCRdb re-called the PCR reads with MiXCR. Altogether approximately 190,000 distinct CDR3 sequences are present, roughly 9.1% being singletons, with the ten largest covering about 40%. In this sample, this clonotype turned up a few times. Its antigen is undetermined. Regarding the study as a whole: For some patients, TCRbeta diversity was high at day 60 because of recipient T cells and thymic progenitors that survived. The main origin of T-cell counts and diversity one year after transplant was newly produced T cells.

The receptor's source is a male patient between 2 and 9 years old who had a stem cell transplant for acute myeloid leukemia, so the T cells may come from the graft donor. The sample consisted of PBMCs, mostly from graft donor cells, taken 360 days after TCRalphabeta/CD19-depleted stem cell transplant. The chain carries TRBV12-3 or TRBV12-4 and TRBJ2-1; 15 nucleotides line up with TRBD2. CDR3 DNA sequence: TGTGCCAGCAGTGGGACTAGCGGGGGGCGAGATGAGCAGTTCTTC. This codes for CASSGTSGGRDEQFF.